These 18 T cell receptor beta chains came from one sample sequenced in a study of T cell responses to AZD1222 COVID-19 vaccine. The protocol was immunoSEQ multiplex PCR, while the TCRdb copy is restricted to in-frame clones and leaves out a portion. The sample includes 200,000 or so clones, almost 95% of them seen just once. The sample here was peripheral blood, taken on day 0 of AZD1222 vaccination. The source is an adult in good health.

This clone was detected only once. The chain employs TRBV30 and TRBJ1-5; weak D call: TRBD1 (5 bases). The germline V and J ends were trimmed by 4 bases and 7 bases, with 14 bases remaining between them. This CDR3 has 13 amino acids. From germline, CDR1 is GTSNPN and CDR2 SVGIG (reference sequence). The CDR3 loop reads CAWTGHPGQPQHF. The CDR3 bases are TGTGCCTGGACAGGGCATCCGGGGCAGCCCCAGCATTTT.

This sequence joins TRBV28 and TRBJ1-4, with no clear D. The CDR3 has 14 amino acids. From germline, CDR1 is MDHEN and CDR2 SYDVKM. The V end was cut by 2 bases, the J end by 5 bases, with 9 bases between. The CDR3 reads CASSLRGFNEKLFF. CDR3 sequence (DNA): TGTGCCAGCAGTTTACGAGGGTTCAATGAAAAACTGTTTTTT. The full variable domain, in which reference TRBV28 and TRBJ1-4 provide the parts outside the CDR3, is DVKVTQSSRYLVKRTGEKVFLECVQDMDHENMFWYRQDPGLGLRLIYFSYDVKMKEKGDIPEGYSVSREKKERFSLILESASTNQTSMYLCASSLRGFNEKLFFGSGTQLSVL.

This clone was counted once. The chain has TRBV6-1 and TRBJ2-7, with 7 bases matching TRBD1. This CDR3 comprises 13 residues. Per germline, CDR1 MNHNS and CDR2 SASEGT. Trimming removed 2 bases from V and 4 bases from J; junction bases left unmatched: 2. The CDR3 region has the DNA TGTGCCAGCAGTGAAAGGGGGCGGTACGAGCAGTACTTC. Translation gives CASSERGRYEQYF.

The CDR3 spells CASSQQPATNEKLFF. The CDR3 DNA sequence: TGTGCCAGCAGCCAACAGCCTGCAACTAATGAAAAACTGTTTTTT. This chain connects TRBV4-2 to TRBJ1-4; D gene ambiguous. The ends were cut back, 2 bases at V and 0 bases at J, with 7 bases in the middle. Germline values: CDR1 LGHNA, CDR2 YNFKEQ. The CDR3 consists of 15 residues.

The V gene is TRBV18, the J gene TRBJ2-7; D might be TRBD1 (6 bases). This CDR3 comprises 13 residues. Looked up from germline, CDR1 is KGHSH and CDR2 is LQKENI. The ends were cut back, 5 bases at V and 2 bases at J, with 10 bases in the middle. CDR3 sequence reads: CASSSRQAYEQYF. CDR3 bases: TGTGCCAGCTCATCCCGACAGGCCTACGAGCAGTACTTC. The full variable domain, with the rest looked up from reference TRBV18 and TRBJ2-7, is NAGVMQNPRHLVRRRGQEARLRCSPMKGHSHVYWYRQLPEEGLKFMVYLQKENIIDESGMPKERFSAEFPKEGPSILRIQQVVRGDSAAYFCASSSRQAYEQYFGPGTRLTVT.

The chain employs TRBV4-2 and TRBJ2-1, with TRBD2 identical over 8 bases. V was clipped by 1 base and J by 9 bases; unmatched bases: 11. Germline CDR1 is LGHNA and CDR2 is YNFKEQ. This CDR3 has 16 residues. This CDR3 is CASSQAGTAGVGEQFF. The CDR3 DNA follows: TGTGCCAGCAGCCAAGCGGGAACAGCGGGAGTCGGTGAGCAGTTCTTC.

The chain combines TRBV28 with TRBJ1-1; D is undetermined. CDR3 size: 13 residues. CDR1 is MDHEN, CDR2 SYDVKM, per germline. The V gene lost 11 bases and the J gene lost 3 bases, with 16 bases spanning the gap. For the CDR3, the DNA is TGTGCCGCTGTCGGGAGGTACGACACTGAAGCTTTCTTT. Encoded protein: CAAVGRYDTEAFF. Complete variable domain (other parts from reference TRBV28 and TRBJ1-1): DVKVTQSSRYLVKRTGEKVFLECVQDMDHENMFWYRQDPGLGLRLIYFSYDVKMKEKGDIPEGYSVSREKKERFSLILESASTNQTSMYLCAAVGRYDTEAFFGQGTRLTVV.

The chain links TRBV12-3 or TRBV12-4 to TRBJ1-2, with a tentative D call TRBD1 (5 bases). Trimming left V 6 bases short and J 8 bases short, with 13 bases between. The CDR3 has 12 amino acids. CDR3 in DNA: TGTGCCAGCAGACATGACAGCCACGGCTACACCTTC. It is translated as CASRHDSHGYTF.

CDR3 sequence (DNA): TGTGCCAGCAAAGCTATGCCTATTAGTTCGGCTCAGCCCCAGCATTTT. As protein: CASKAMPISSAQPQHF. The chain uses TRBV28 and TRBJ1-5; D is uncertain. The V end was cut by 7 bases, the J end by 6 bases, with 22 bases between. The CDR3 is made up of 16 amino acids. Germline lookup yields CDR1 MDHEN and CDR2 SYDVKM.

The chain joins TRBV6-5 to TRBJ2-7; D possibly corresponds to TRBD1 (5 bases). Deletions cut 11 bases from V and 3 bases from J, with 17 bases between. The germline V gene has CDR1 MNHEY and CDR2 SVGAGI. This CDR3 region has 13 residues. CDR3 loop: CASQLGHNYEQYF. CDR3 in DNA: TGTGCCTCCCAACTCGGACACAACTACGAGCAGTACTTC.

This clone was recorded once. In nucleotides, the CDR3 is TGCAGCGTCCGGGGTCTAGCAGGACCTACTAGCACAGATACGCAGTATTTT. It codes for CSVRGLAGPTSTDTQYF. The chain recombines TRBV29-1 with TRBJ2-3, with D possibly matching TRBD2 (5 bases). V was trimmed by 6 bases and J by 0 bases, leaving 22 bases between them. The CDR3 covers 17 residues. Per the germline V gene, CDR1 is SQVTM and CDR2 is ANQGSEA.

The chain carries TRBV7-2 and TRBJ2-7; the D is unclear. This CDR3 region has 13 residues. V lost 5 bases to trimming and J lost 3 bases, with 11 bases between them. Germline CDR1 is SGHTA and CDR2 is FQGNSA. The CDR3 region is CASSGPDGYEQYF. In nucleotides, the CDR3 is TGTGCCAGCAGCGGCCCGGACGGCTACGAGCAGTACTTC.

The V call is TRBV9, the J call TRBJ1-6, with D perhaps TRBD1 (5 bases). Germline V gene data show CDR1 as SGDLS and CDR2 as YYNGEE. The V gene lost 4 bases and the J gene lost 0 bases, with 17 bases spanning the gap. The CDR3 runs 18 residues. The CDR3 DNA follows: TGTGCCAGCAGCCCACAGTCAGGGTTCAGCTCCTATAATTCACCCCTCCACTTT. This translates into CASSPQSGFSSYNSPLHF.

CDR3 sequence: CASSRRKAAGVEHRETQYF. The CDR3 DNA reads as TGTGCCAGCAGCCGCCGAAAAGCCGCCGGAGTAGAGCATCGGGAGACCCAGTACTTC. The J gene is TRBJ2-5, the V gene TRBV14, with D uncertain. The CDR3 runs to 19 residues. V shed 4 bases and J shed 5 bases, with 29 bases lying between them. From germline, CDR1 is SGHDN and CDR2 FVKESK.

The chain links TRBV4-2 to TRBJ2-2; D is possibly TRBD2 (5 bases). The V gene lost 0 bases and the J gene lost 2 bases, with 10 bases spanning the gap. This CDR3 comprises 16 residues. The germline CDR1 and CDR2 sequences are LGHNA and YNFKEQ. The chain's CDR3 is CASSQDPGGNTGELFF. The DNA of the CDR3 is TGTGCCAGCAGCCAAGATCCCGGAGGTAACACCGGGGAGCTGTTTTTT.

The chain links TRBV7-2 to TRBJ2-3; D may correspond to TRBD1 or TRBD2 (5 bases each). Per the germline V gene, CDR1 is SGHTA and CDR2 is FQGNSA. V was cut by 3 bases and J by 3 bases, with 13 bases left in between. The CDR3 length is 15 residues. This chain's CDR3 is CASSFEGRETDTQYF. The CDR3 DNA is TGTGCCAGCAGCTTCGAGGGGCGAGAAACAGATACGCAGTATTTT.

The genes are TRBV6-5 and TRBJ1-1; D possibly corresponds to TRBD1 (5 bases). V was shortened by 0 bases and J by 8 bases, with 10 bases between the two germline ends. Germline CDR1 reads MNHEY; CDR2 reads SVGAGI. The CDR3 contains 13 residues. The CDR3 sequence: CASSYSLGEEAFF. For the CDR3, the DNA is TGTGCCAGCAGTTACTCGTTAGGGGAAGAAGCTTTCTTT.

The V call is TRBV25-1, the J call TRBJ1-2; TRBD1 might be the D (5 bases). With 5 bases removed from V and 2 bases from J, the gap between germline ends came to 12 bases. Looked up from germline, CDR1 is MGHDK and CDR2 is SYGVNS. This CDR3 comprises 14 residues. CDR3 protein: CASSSGGLNYGYTF. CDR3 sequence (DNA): TGTGCCAGCAGTAGTGGGGGACTCAACTATGGCTACACCTTC.